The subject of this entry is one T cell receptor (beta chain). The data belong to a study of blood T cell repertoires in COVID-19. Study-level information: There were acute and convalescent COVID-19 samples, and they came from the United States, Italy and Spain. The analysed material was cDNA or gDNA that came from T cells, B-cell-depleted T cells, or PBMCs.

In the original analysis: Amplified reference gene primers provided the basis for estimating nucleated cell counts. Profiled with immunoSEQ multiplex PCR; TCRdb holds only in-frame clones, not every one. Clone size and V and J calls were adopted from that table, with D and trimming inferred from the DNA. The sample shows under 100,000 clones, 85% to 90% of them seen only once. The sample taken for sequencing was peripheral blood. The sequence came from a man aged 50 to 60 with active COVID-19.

The CDR3 nucleotides read TGTGCCAGCGGTAACAGGGGTCCCTCTGAAGCTTTCTTT. This translates into CASGNRGPSEAFF. V gene TRBV25-1 combines with J gene TRBJ1-1; 7 nucleotides match TRBD1. This CDR3 region has 13 residues. The V segment lost 8 bases and the J segment 6 bases; nucleotides outside the gene matches: 9. CDR1 MGHDK and CDR2 SYGVNS come from the germline V gene.